This T cell receptor (beta chain) was identified in a study of T-cell memory formation after mild COVID-19. V was cut by 2 bases and J by 8 bases, with 10 bases left in between. CDR3 size: 12 residues. Per germline, CDR1 SGHRS and CDR2 YFSETQ. Findings of the study overall: The finding that pre-infection memory included some responding clones suggested that cross-reactive memory joined.

TCRdb itself ran the 5' RACE reads through MiXCR, one entry per CDR3 protein. The top ten clones hold over 20% of a sample with just under 350,000 distinct CDR3 sequences, approximately 13% of them seen once. This clonotype was detected a few times. Its specificity is unknown. The sample comprised PBMCs or a T cell subset sorted from them (not recorded which). The J gene is TRBJ1-1, the V gene TRBV5-1; unclear D gene. The origin of this receptor is a man younger than 35 who had mild COVID-19 (a few samples of this study predate the infection). Cell type and time point are not known. Written as DNA, the CDR3 is TGCGCCAGCAGCTTATCGGGCCGCGAAGCTTTCTTT. Residues: CASSLSGREAFF.